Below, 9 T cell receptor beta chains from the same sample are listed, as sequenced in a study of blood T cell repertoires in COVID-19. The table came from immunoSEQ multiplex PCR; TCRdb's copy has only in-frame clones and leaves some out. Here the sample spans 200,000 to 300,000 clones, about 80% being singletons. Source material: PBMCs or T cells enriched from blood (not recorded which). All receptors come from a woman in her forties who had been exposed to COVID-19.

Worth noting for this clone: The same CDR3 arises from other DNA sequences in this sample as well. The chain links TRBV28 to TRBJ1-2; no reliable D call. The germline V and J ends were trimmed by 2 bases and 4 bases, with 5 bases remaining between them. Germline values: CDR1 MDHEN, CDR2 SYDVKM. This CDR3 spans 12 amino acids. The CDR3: CASSLTVYGYTF. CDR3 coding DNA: TGTGCCAGCAGTTTAACGGTCTATGGCTACACCTTC.

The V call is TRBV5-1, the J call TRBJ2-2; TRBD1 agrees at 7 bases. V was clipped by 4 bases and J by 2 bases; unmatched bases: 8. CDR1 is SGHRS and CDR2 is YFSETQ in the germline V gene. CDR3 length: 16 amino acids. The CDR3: CASSPQGTVNTGELFF. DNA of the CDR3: TGCGCCAGCAGCCCGCAGGGGACAGTAAACACCGGGGAGCTGTTTTTT.

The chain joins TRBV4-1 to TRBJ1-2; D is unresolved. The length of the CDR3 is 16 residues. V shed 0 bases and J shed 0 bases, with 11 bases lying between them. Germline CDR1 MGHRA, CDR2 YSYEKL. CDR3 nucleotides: TGCGCCAGCAGCCAAGAACCAGAGGGCCCTAACTATGGCTACACCTTC. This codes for CASSQEPEGPNYGYTF.

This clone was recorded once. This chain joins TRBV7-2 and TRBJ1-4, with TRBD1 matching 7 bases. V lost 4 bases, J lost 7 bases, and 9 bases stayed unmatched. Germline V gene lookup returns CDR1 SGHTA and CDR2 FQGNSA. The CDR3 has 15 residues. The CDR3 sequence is CASSYRKGAGEKLFF. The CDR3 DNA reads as TGTGCCAGCAGCTACAGAAAGGGGGCCGGTGAAAAACTGTTTTTT.

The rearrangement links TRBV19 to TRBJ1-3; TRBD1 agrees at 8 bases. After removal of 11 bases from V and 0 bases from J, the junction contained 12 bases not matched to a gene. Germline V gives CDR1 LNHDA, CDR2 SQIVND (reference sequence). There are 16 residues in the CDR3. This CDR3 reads CASLPGGLNSGNTIYF. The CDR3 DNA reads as TGTGCCTCCTTACCAGGGGGCCTGAACTCTGGAAACACCATATATTTT. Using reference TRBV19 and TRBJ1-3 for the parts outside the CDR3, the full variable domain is DGGITQSPKYLFRKEGQNVTLSCEQNLNHDAMYWYRQDPGQGLRLIYYSQIVNDFQKGDIAEGYSVSREKKESFPLTVTSAQKNPTAFYLCASLPGGLNSGNTIYFGEGSWLTVV.

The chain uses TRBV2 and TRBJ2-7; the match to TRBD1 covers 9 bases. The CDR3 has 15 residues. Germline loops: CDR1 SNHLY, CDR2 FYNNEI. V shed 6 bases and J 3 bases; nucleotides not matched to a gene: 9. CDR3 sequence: CASRYSSGQGYEQYF. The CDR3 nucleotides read TGTGCCAGCAGATACTCCTCGGGACAGGGCTACGAGCAGTACTTC.

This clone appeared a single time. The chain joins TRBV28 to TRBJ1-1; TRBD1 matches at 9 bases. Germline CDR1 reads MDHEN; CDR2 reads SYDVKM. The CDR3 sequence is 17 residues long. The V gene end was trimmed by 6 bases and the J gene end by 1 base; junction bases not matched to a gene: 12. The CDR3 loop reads CASSQAGTGRENTEAFF. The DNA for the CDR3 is TGTGCCAGCAGCCAGGCCGGGACAGGGCGCGAGAACACTGAAGCTTTCTTT.

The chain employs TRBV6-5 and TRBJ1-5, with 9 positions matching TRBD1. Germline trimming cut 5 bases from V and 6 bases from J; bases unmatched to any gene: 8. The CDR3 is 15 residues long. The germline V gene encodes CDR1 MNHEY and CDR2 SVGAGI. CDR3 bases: TGTGCCAGCAGTCAGTCGGGACAGGGCCTTCAGCCCCAGCATTTT. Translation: CASSQSGQGLQPQHF.

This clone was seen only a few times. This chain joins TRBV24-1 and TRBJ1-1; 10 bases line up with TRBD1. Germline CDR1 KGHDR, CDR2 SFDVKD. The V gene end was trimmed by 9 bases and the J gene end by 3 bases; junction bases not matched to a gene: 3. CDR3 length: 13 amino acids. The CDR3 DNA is TGTGCCACCGGACAGGGGGATCACACTGAAGCTTTCTTT. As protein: CATGQGDHTEAFF.